These T cell receptor beta chains were read from a single sample in a study of beta chain features in type 1 diabetes. Some clones are missing from TCRdb's copy, which holds only in-frame ones; the method was immunoSEQ multiplex PCR. The sample contains around 240,000 clones, around 9.6% of which appear only once. Sequenced: naive CD4+ T cells from blood. These receptors were collected from a woman between 18 and 29 years old in good health. CDR3s include the opening cysteine and the closing phenylalanine or tryptophan. The D gene is left open where the match is weak. Expanded clones get a size class; other rows say once, few or many, or leave the size out.

v_gene: TRBV29-1
abundance: NA
d_gene: NA
j_gene: TRBJ2-5
CDR3aa: CSVEDILQRRKKETQYF
CDR3nt: TGCAGCGTTGAAGATATCCTACAGAGACGGAAGAAAGAGACCCAGTACTTC

v_gene: TRBV2
abundance: few
d_gene: NA
j_gene: TRBJ1-4
CDR3aa: CASRGGSNEKLFF
CDR3nt: TGTGCCAGCAGGGGGGGATCTAATGAAAAACTGTTTTTT

v_gene: TRBV21-1
abundance: few
d_gene: NA
j_gene: TRBJ1-3
CDR3aa: CASVQGAHRNTIYF
CDR3nt: TGTGCCAGCGTACAGGGGGCGCATAGAAACACCATATATTTT

v_gene: TRBV5-1
abundance: NA
d_gene: NA
j_gene: TRBJ1-1
CDR3aa: CASSLGTVLNTEAFF
CDR3nt: TGCGCCAGCAGCTTGGGTACAGTTTTGAACACTGAAGCTTTCTTT

v_gene: TRBV5-1
abundance: NA
d_gene: TRBD2
j_gene: TRBJ2-1
CDR3aa: CASSLQPAGSSYNEQFF
CDR3nt: TGCGCCAGCAGCCTCCAGCCAGCGGGAAGCTCCTACAATGAGCAGTTCTTC

v_gene: TRBV29-1
abundance: NA
d_gene: NA
j_gene: TRBJ1-1
CDR3aa: CSVAQGRAAEAFF
CDR3nt: TGCAGCGTCGCACAGGGTCGAGCGGCTGAAGCTTTCTTT

v_gene: TRBV5-1
abundance: NA
d_gene: TRBD1
j_gene: TRBJ2-7
CDR3aa: CASSDLPGQGNYEQYF
CDR3nt: TGCGCCAGCAGCGACCTACCGGGACAGGGTAACTACGAGCAGTACTTC

v_gene: TRBV6-1
abundance: NA
d_gene: NA
j_gene: TRBJ2-1
CDR3aa: CASRLEFSYNEQFF
CDR3nt: TGTGCCAGCAGACTAGAGTTTTCCTACAATGAGCAGTTCTTC

v_gene: TRBV4-1
abundance: NA
d_gene: NA
j_gene: TRBJ1-4
CDR3aa: CASSQEGTRGRSNEKLFF
CDR3nt: TGCGCCAGCAGCCAAGAGGGCACGAGGGGGAGATCTAATGAAAAACTGTTTTTT

v_gene: TRBV4-1
abundance: NA
d_gene: TRBD1
j_gene: TRBJ1-1
CDR3aa: CASSRRDSNTEAFF
CDR3nt: TGCGCCAGCAGCCGCCGGGACAGCAACACTGAAGCTTTCTTT

v_gene: TRBV9
abundance: few
d_gene: TRBD1
j_gene: TRBJ1-1
CDR3aa: CASSRTGGNTEAFF
CDR3nt: TGTGCCAGCAGTCGGACAGGGGGCAACACTGAAGCTTTCTTT

v_gene: TRBV4-1
abundance: NA
d_gene: TRBD1
j_gene: TRBJ1-3
CDR3aa: CASSQPGQASGNTIYF
CDR3nt: TGCGCCAGCAGCCAGCCAGGACAGGCCTCTGGAAACACCATATATTTT

v_gene: TRBV30
abundance: few
d_gene: NA
j_gene: TRBJ2-1
CDR3aa: CAALTGLYNEQFF
CDR3nt: TGTGCCGCCCTGACGGGTCTGTACAATGAGCAGTTCTTC

v_gene: TRBV5-1
abundance: NA
d_gene: TRBD1
j_gene: TRBJ1-2
CDR3aa: CASSVRQGGYGYTF
CDR3nt: TGCGCCAGCAGCGTCCGACAGGGAGGCTATGGCTACACCTTC

v_gene: TRBV25-1
abundance: few
d_gene: TRBD1
j_gene: TRBJ1-2
CDR3aa: CASSAAGTANYGYTF
CDR3nt: TGTGCCAGCAGTGCCGCGGGGACAGCTAACTATGGCTACACCTTC

v_gene: TRBV6-5
abundance: few
d_gene: NA
j_gene: TRBJ1-6
CDR3aa: CASSYSTGGPSPLHF
CDR3nt: TGTGCCAGCAGTTACTCGACTGGGGGCCCTTCACCCCTCCACTTT

v_gene: TRBV30
abundance: NA
d_gene: NA
j_gene: TRBJ1-6
CDR3aa: CAWSIQGIYNSPLHF
CDR3nt: TGTGCCTGGAGTATCCAGGGGATATATAATTCACCCCTCCACTTT

v_gene: TRBV11-2
abundance: NA
d_gene: TRBD1
j_gene: TRBJ2-5
CDR3aa: CASSSRTGTGPRETQYF
CDR3nt: TGTGCCAGCAGCTCGCGCACCGGGACAGGGCCGAGGGAGACCCAGTACTTC

v_gene: TRBV9
abundance: few
d_gene: NA
j_gene: TRBJ2-5
CDR3aa: CASSVGQAQETQYF
CDR3nt: TGTGCCAGCAGCGTAGGGCAGGCCCAAGAGACCCAGTACTTC

v_gene: TRBV7-6
abundance: NA
d_gene: TRBD2
j_gene: TRBJ2-3
CDR3aa: CASSRAGGLPDTQYF
CDR3nt: TGTGCCAGCAGCCGAGCGGGGGGCCTCCCAGATACGCAGTATTTT

v_gene: TRBV7-4
abundance: few
d_gene: TRBD1
j_gene: TRBJ1-4
CDR3aa: CASSLDTQSDRGKNEKLFF
CDR3nt: TGTGCCAGCAGCTTAGATACCCAATCAGACAGGGGAAAGAATGAAAAACTGTTTTTT

v_gene: TRBV7-6
abundance: few
d_gene: TRBD1
j_gene: TRBJ1-1
CDR3aa: CASSPVDRVNTEAFF
CDR3nt: TGTGCCAGCAGCCCGGTGGACAGGGTGAACACTGAAGCTTTCTTT

v_gene: TRBV5-4
abundance: few
d_gene: NA
j_gene: TRBJ2-1
CDR3aa: CASSLSQNINEQFF
CDR3nt: TGTGCCAGCAGCTTGAGTCAGAACATAAATGAGCAGTTCTTC

v_gene: TRBV6-1
abundance: few
d_gene: NA
j_gene: TRBJ1-1
CDR3aa: CASSEVAGEAFF
CDR3nt: TGTGCCAGCAGTGAGGTGGCAGGCGAAGCTTTCTTT

v_gene: TRBV5-6
abundance: few
d_gene: TRBD1
j_gene: TRBJ1-1
CDR3aa: CASSLGDRGALGEAFF
CDR3nt: TGTGCCAGCAGCTTGGGGGACAGGGGGGCCCTCGGTGAAGCTTTCTTT

v_gene: TRBV30
abundance: many
d_gene: TRBD1
j_gene: TRBJ2-1
CDR3aa: CAWDTGDSYNEQFF
CDR3nt: TGTGCCTGGGACACAGGGGACTCCTACAATGAGCAGTTCTTC

v_gene: TRBV11-2
abundance: NA
d_gene: NA
j_gene: TRBJ1-1
CDR3aa: CASGNRRVSTEAFF
CDR3nt: TGTGCCAGCGGCAATAGGAGGGTCAGCACTGAAGCTTTCTTT

v_gene: TRBV6-5
abundance: few
d_gene: NA
j_gene: TRBJ1-5
CDR3aa: CASSYSTGWQPQHF
CDR3nt: TGTGCCAGCAGTTACTCGACAGGATGGCAGCCCCAGCATTTT

v_gene: TRBV5-1
abundance: few
d_gene: TRBD1
j_gene: TRBJ2-7
CDR3aa: CASSWGTGESYEQYF
CDR3nt: TGCGCCAGCAGCTGGGGGACAGGGGAATCCTACGAGCAGTACTTC

v_gene: TRBV5-1
abundance: few
d_gene: NA
j_gene: TRBJ1-1
CDR3aa: CASRPTDWAGYSTEAFF
CDR3nt: TGCGCCAGCAGACCAACGGACTGGGCCGGGTATAGCACTGAAGCTTTCTTT

v_gene: TRBV7-9
abundance: NA
d_gene: NA
j_gene: TRBJ1-4
CDR3aa: CASSQNTRWTGRDKEKLFF
CDR3nt: TGTGCCAGCAGCCAAAACACAAGATGGACCGGACGGGATAAGGAAAAACTGTTTTTT

v_gene: TRBV6-6
abundance: few
d_gene: TRBD1
j_gene: TRBJ2-7
CDR3aa: CASSDRDRGPDEQYF
CDR3nt: TGTGCCAGCAGTGACCGGGACAGAGGGCCGGACGAGCAGTACTTC

v_gene: TRBV27
abundance: NA
d_gene: TRBD1
j_gene: TRBJ2-7
CDR3aa: CASSYQGQGLNF
CDR3nt: TGTGCCAGCAGTTACCAGGGACAGGGTCTAAACTTC

v_gene: TRBV25-1
abundance: NA
d_gene: TRBD1
j_gene: TRBJ2-5
CDR3aa: CASSEGRQGRWETQYF
CDR3nt: TGTGCCAGCAGTGAGGGTCGACAGGGTCGGTGGGAGACCCAGTACTTC

v_gene: TRBV13
abundance: few
d_gene: TRBD2
j_gene: TRBJ2-7
CDR3aa: CASSPTSGDSYEQYF
CDR3nt: TGTGCCAGCAGCCCTACTAGCGGGGACTCCTACGAGCAGTACTTC

v_gene: TRBV2
abundance: NA
d_gene: NA
j_gene: TRBJ2-3
CDR3aa: CASSLHGVTRDTQYF
CDR3nt: TGTGCCAGCAGCTTGCACGGGGTTACCCGGGATACGCAGTATTTT

v_gene: TRBV7-2
abundance: few
d_gene: NA
j_gene: TRBJ2-2
CDR3aa: CASSLDRVSNTGELFF
CDR3nt: TGTGCCAGCAGCTTAGATCGCGTCTCGAACACCGGGGAGCTGTTTTTT

v_gene: TRBV5-1
abundance: few
d_gene: TRBD1
j_gene: TRBJ2-7
CDR3aa: CASSTWTGVDEQYF
CDR3nt: TGCGCCAGCAGCACATGGACAGGGGTGGACGAGCAGTACTTC

v_gene: TRBV7-2
abundance: NA
d_gene: TRBD2
j_gene: TRBJ2-1
CDR3aa: CASSVLAGGPSEQFF
CDR3nt: TGTGCCAGCAGCGTCCTAGCGGGGGGGCCTAGTGAGCAGTTCTTC

v_gene: TRBV15
abundance: few
d_gene: TRBD2
j_gene: TRBJ2-1
CDR3aa: CATSGWTSGPSRYNEQFF
CDR3nt: TGTGCCACCAGCGGATGGACTAGCGGGCCATCTCGTTACAATGAGCAGTTCTTC

v_gene: TRBV11-3
abundance: few
d_gene: TRBD1
j_gene: TRBJ1-1
CDR3aa: CASNQGGTGDKWNTEAFF
CDR3nt: TGTGCCAGCAACCAAGGGGGGACAGGGGACAAGTGGAACACTGAAGCTTTCTTT